The 14 T cell receptor beta chains given below trace back to one sample, sequenced in a study of a mutant IDH1 vaccine in newly diagnosed glioma. Time point indicated: baseline, week 1 (first vaccination visit). The sample's treatment: pre-vaccination baseline after standard-of-care therapy. The assay was immunoSEQ multiplex PCR, and TCRdb's table has in-frame clones only and misses some. The table records about 88,000 clones, 82% of them present only once. The sample in question was PBMCs, obtained from a glioma patient treated with radiotherapy, temozolomide or both. These receptors originate from a man aged 35-49 years with glioma. Some clones in this sample may be carry-over from other donors' samples.

The chain uses TRBV5-4 and TRBJ1-2; D may be TRBD1 (5 bases). V gave up 6 bases and J gave up 3 bases, with 12 bases separating them. The CDR3 consists of 13 residues. The germline gives CDR1 SGHNT, CDR2 YYREEE (reference sequence). In nucleotides, the CDR3 is TGTGCCAGCACCGAGGGGAGAGACTATGGCTACACCTTC. This translates into CASTEGRDYGYTF.

The chain recombines TRBV30 with TRBJ2-5; weak D call: TRBD2 (6 bases). There are 15 residues in the CDR3. Germline CDR1 is GTSNPN and CDR2 is SVGIG (reference sequence). V gave up 3 bases and J gave up 3 bases, with 17 bases separating them. The CDR3: CAWSPGLGGEETQYF. As DNA, the CDR3 is TGTGCCTGGAGCCCGGGTTTGGGCGGGGAAGAGACCCAGTACTTC.

The V and J genes are TRBV18 and TRBJ1-1; D unclear. The germline V gene encodes CDR1 KGHSH and CDR2 LQKENI. There are 12 residues in the CDR3. Between the trimmed V and J ends, which lost 6 bases and 4 bases, there was a span of 9 bases. This CDR3 reads CASSGDGTEAFF. The CDR3 DNA sequence: TGTGCCAGCTCCGGTGATGGCACTGAAGCTTTCTTT.

V is TRBV11-2 and J is TRBJ2-3; D may match TRBD1 or TRBD2 (6 bases each). The CDR3 runs to 16 residues. V was pared by 1 base and J by 6 bases, with 17 bases between. Germline values: CDR1 SGHAT, CDR2 FQNNGV. The CDR3 sequence: CASSLVRGPPGDTQYF. CDR3 DNA sequence: TGTGCCAGCAGCTTAGTCCGGGGGCCCCCCGGGGATACGCAGTATTTT.

In this sample, this clone turned up a few times. The chain joins TRBV7-9 to TRBJ2-1; 7 bases are shared with TRBD1. The CDR3 runs 15 residues. CDR1 is SEHNR and CDR2 is FQNEAQ in the germline V gene (reference sequence). The J segment lost 9 bases and the V segment lost 5 bases, leaving 13 bases of the junction unmatched. DNA for the CDR3: TGTGCCAGCAGCACCGACAGGGAACAGATGGGTGAGCAGTTCTTC. Protein: CASSTDREQMGEQFF.

V gene TRBV2 combines with J gene TRBJ1-2, with D unresolved. Looked up from germline, CDR1 is SNHLY and CDR2 is FYNNEI. The CDR3 length is 13 residues. V shed 3 bases and J shed 2 bases, with 7 bases lying between them. The CDR3 loop reads CASSERQNYGYTF. The DNA of the CDR3 is TGTGCCAGCAGTGAGAGGCAGAACTATGGCTACACCTTC.

The rearrangement links TRBV5-4 to TRBJ2-4; D uncertain. The V gene's germline CDR1 is SGHNT and CDR2 YYREEE (reference sequence). CDR3 size: 16 residues. Trimming removed 3 bases from V and 3 bases from J, with 16 bases in between. The DNA for the CDR3 is TGTGCCAGCAGCTCCCCCGTTAAGGGTAGCAAAAACATTCAGTACTTC. It is translated as CASSSPVKGSKNIQYF.

The rearrangement uses TRBV30 and TRBJ2-5; possibly TRBD2 for D (6 bases). The germline gives CDR1 GTSNPN, CDR2 SVGIG (reference sequence). Trimming removed 0 bases at V and 7 bases at J, with 9 bases between. The CDR3 runs to 12 residues. Here the CDR3 reads CAWSVLGGTQYF. CDR3 DNA sequence: TGTGCCTGGAGTGTACTGGGGGGGACCCAGTACTTC.

The chain is built from TRBV10-3 and TRBJ2-7, with D uncertain. With 3 bases removed from V and 3 bases from J, the gap between germline ends came to 3 bases. The CDR3 has 11 amino acids. Germline assignment: CDR1 ENHRY and CDR2 SYGVKD. This chain's CDR3 is CAISDYYEQYF. CDR3 in DNA: TGTGCCATCAGTGATTACTACGAGCAGTACTTC.

The chain links TRBV5-1 to TRBJ1-1, with D tentatively TRBD1 (6 bases). The V gene lost 4 bases and the J gene lost 3 bases, with 19 bases spanning the gap. CDR1 is SGHRS, CDR2 YFSETQ, per germline. The CDR3 spans 16 residues. The CDR3 sequence: CASSQRPGAGDTEAFF. In DNA form, the CDR3 reads TGCGCCAGCAGCCAGCGGCCGGGGGCGGGGGACACTGAAGCTTTCTTT.

V is TRBV14 and J is TRBJ1-5; TRBD1 matches 7 bases. Trimming took 1 base from V and 3 from J; bases not matched to a gene: 3. Germline values: CDR1 SGHDN, CDR2 FVKESK. CDR3 length equals 15 residues. The CDR3 reads CASSQGGQFNQPQHF. The CDR3 coding sequence is TGTGCCAGCAGCCAAGGGGGACAGTTCAATCAGCCCCAGCATTTT.

V usage is TRBV6-6 and J usage is TRBJ1-2; the D gene is possibly TRBD1 (5 bases). CDR3 length equals 13 residues. Trimming cost V 7 bases and J 4 bases, with 13 bases left between them. Germline CDR1 reads MNHNY; CDR2 reads SVGAGI (reference sequence). The CDR3 nucleotides are TGTGCCAGCACCAAGGGACGGGTCTATGGCTACACCTTC. Its translation is CASTKGRVYGYTF.

This CDR3 reads CASSQHRQGMSPLHF. The CDR3 DNA reads as TGTGCCAGCAGCCAACACCGACAGGGTATGTCACCCCTCCACTTT. The chain has TRBV4-2 and TRBJ1-6, with TRBD1 matching 7 bases. Germline CDR1 reads LGHNA; CDR2 reads YNFKEQ. This CDR3 contains 15 residues. J was trimmed by 10 bases and V by 2 bases; bases with no gene match: 8.

This clone was counted a few times. This sequence joins TRBV10-3 and TRBJ2-1; D is undetermined. The CDR3 extends over 17 amino acids. V was trimmed by 4 bases and J by 0 bases, leaving 16 bases between them. Germline assignment: CDR1 ENHRY and CDR2 SYGVKD. The CDR3 DNA reads TGTGCCATCAGTGGATTACAGCCGCTTAGCTCCTACAATGAGCAGTTCTTC. Its protein product is CAISGLQPLSSYNEQFF.